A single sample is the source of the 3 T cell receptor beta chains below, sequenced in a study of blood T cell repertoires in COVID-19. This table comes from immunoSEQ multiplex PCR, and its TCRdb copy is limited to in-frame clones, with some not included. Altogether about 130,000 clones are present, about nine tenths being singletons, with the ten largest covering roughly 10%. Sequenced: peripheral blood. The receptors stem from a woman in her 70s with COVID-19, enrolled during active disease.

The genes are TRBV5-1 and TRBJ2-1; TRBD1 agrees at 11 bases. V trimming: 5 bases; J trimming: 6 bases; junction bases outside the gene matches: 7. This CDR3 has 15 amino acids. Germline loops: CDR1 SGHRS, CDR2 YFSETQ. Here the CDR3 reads CASSNPGTGGNEQFF. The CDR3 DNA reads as TGCGCCAGCAGTAATCCCGGGACAGGGGGCAATGAGCAGTTCTTC.

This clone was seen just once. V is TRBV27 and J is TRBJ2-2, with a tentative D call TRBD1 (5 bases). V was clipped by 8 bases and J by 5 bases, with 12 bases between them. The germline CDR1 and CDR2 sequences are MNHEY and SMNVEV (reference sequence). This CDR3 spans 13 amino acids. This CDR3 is CASLRAGTGELFF. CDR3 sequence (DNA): TGTGCCAGCCTCAGGGCAGGGACCGGGGAGCTGTTTTTT.

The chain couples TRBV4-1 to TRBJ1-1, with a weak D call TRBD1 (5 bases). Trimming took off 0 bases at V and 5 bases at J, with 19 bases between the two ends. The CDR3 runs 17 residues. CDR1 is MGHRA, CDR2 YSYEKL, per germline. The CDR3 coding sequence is TGCGCCAGCAGCCAAGAAACAAGGGTCGGGGGAGATACTGAAGCTTTCTTT. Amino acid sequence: CASSQETRVGGDTEAFF.